The 2 T cell receptor beta chains given below trace back to one sample, sequenced in a study of beta chain features in type 1 diabetes. Reverse transcription of all isolated RNA meant that expressed TCRB transcripts were sequenced. Some clones are missing from TCRdb's copy, which holds only in-frame ones; the method was immunoSEQ multiplex PCR. The profile shows fewer than 650,000 clones, about 16% of them singletons. Material: naive CD4+ T cells from blood. The receptors stem from a man aged 18-30 years in good health.

Points on this clone: The CDR3 end shows no conserved phenylalanine or tryptophan, and so a read error is likely. The chain employs TRBV7-9 and TRBJ1-2, with D tentatively TRBD1 (5 bases). The ends were cut back, 1 base at V and 11 bases at J, with 11 bases in the middle. The germline gives CDR1 SEHNR, CDR2 FQNEAQ (reference sequence). The CDR3 extends over 12 amino acids. CDR3 protein: CASSLEGTRYTL. CDR3 DNA sequence: TGTGCCAGCAGCTTAGAGGGGACTCGTTACACCCTC.

The chain has TRBV19 and TRBJ2-5, with 7 bases identical to TRBD1. V lost 5 bases to trimming and J lost 4 bases; unmatched junction nucleotides: 10. The CDR3 extends over 15 amino acids. Germline assignment: CDR1 LNHDA and CDR2 SQIVND (reference sequence). The CDR3 loop reads CASSSTGEGTETQYF. The CDR3 nucleotides are TGTGCCAGTAGTTCAACAGGGGAAGGTACAGAGACCCAGTACTTC.